The 23 T cell receptor beta chains listed next were all sequenced from one sample in a study of beta chain features in type 1 diabetes. The authors reverse transcribed all of the isolated RNA, so sequencing captured expressed TCRB transcripts. Produced via immunoSEQ multiplex PCR; TCRdb's table is partial and in-frame only. The sample yields some 300,000 clones, approximately 8.1% seen once. Sequencing used central memory CD4+ T cells from blood. These receptors all stem from a woman under 30 in good health.

This chain joins TRBV28 and TRBJ2-2; D is unclear. This CDR3 region has 13 residues. V lost 1 base and J lost 3, with 3 bases in between. CDR1 is MDHEN and CDR2 is SYDVKM in the germline V gene. The CDR3 bases are TGTGCCAGCAGTTTATCCTACACCGGGGAGCTGTTTTTT. As protein: CASSLSYTGELFF.

The CDR3 region has the DNA TGTGCCAGCAGTGAAAGAAGGACAGGGAGGGGGTCCAACACTGAAGCTTTCTTT. Translated, it gives CASSERRTGRGSNTEAFF. The V call is TRBV6-1, the J call TRBJ1-1; TRBD1 matches 8 bases. The CDR3 contains 18 residues. Trimming removed 2 bases from V and 2 bases from J; junction bases left unmatched: 13. Germline CDR1 and CDR2: MNHNS and SASEGT.

This clone was counted only a few times. The genes are TRBV7-2 and TRBJ2-5; 10 nucleotides agree with TRBD2. The CDR3 spans 15 residues. V was clipped by 5 bases and J by 9 bases; unmatched bases: 12. In germline, CDR1 is SGHTA, CDR2 FQGNSA. The CDR3 region has the DNA TGTGCCAGCAGCCCACCCTTAGCTAGCGGGAGTCCCCAGTACTTC. It codes for CASSPPLASGSPQYF.

This clone was counted at least ten times. The chain links TRBV5-4 to TRBJ2-7; no clear D. From germline, CDR1 is SGHNT and CDR2 YYREEE (reference sequence). This CDR3 spans 13 amino acids. V was cut by 1 base and J by 1 base, with 6 bases left in between. The DNA for the CDR3 is TGTGCCAGCAGCTTGTTCACATCCTACGAGCAGTACTTC. Translation gives CASSLFTSYEQYF.

This clone was counted many times. The genes are TRBV4-3 and TRBJ2-3, with 8 positions matching TRBD1. J was trimmed by 3 bases and V by 1 base; bases with no gene match: 9. The V gene's germline CDR1 is LGHNA and CDR2 YSLEER. The CDR3 totals 17 residues. CDR3 coding DNA: TGCGCCAGCAGCCAAGGTTCGACAGGGGACGGTACAGATACGCAGTATTTT. Amino acids: CASSQGSTGDGTDTQYF.

This clone came up a few times. The chain combines TRBV7-9 with TRBJ1-3; no clear D. The CDR3 consists of 17 residues. Germline CDR1 reads SEHNR; CDR2 reads FQNEAQ (reference sequence). The ends were cut back, 2 bases at V and 2 bases at J, with 16 bases in the middle. The chain's CDR3 is CASSLLEPAAPGNTIYF. The CDR3 coding sequence is TGTGCCAGCAGCTTATTGGAGCCGGCCGCCCCTGGAAACACCATATATTTT.

This clone was counted between two and nine times. The gene calls are TRBV19 and TRBJ1-3; tentative D call: TRBD1 (5 bases). V was clipped by 5 bases and J by 4 bases, with 12 bases between them. CDR3 length equals 14 residues. Germline CDR1 reads LNHDA; CDR2 reads SQIVND (reference sequence). CDR3 in DNA: TGTGCCAGTAGTCCAGGGCATCTAGGAAACACCATATATTTT. This codes for CASSPGHLGNTIYF. Full variable domain (missing parts from reference TRBV19 and TRBJ1-3): DGGITQSPKYLFRKEGQNVTLSCEQNLNHDAMYWYRQDPGQGLRLIYYSQIVNDFQKGDIAEGYSVSREKKESFPLTVTSAQKNPTAFYLCASSPGHLGNTIYFGEGSWLTVV.

This clone has a count of ten or more. The rearrangement uses TRBV18 and TRBJ2-2; unclear D gene. The germline gives CDR1 KGHSH, CDR2 LQKENI. The CDR3 loop spans 16 amino acids. V lost 3 bases and J 2 bases, leaving 13 bases between the germline ends. The CDR3 loop reads CASSPLGSDNTGELFF. The CDR3 DNA reads TGTGCCAGCTCACCTCTCGGCTCAGACAACACCGGGGAGCTGTTTTTT.

The chain employs TRBV29-1 and TRBJ2-7, with no clear D. The CDR3 runs to 13 residues. The V gene lost 6 bases and the J gene lost 0 bases, with 12 bases spanning the gap. Germline assignment: CDR1 SQVTM and CDR2 ANQGSEA. For the CDR3, the DNA is TGCAGCGTCGAGGTTGGAAACTCCTACGAGCAGTACTTC. Its translation is CSVEVGNSYEQYF.

The chain has TRBV5-8 and TRBJ1-1; the D is unclear. V lost 0 bases, J lost 7 bases, and 19 bases lay in between. The CDR3 spans 16 residues. Germline V gene data show CDR1 as SGHTS and CDR2 as YDEGEE. CDR3 nucleotides: TGTGCCAGCAGCTTGGAAATGGAGCGATTGAGTCTTGAAGCTTTCTTT. Translated, it gives CASSLEMERLSLEAFF.

CDR3 loop: CASSFSPPPETYEQYF. Here the CDR3 DNA reads TGCGCCAGCAGCTTCTCCCCACCCCCAGAAACCTACGAGCAGTACTTC. The chain combines TRBV5-1 with TRBJ2-7, with D unclear. V was clipped by 2 bases and J by 2 bases, with 17 bases between them. CDR1 is SGHRS and CDR2 is YFSETQ in the germline V gene. The CDR3 spans 16 residues.

Worth noting for this clone: A single base separates this from a much larger clone, so it may be a read error. The genes are TRBV6-5 and TRBJ2-7; D not resolved. Trimming took 6 bases from V and 3 from J, leaving 6 bases between them. This CDR3 spans 11 amino acids. The germline gives CDR1 MNHEY, CDR2 SVGAGI. The CDR3: CASRSYYEQYF. The CDR3 nucleotides read TGTGCCAGCAGATCGTACTACGAGCAGTACTTC.

This clone was observed a few times. The chain joins TRBV7-9 to TRBJ2-7, with D unresolved. V shed 5 bases and J shed 5 bases, with 25 bases lying between them. CDR1 is SEHNR, CDR2 FQNEAQ, per germline (reference sequence). The CDR3 is 17 residues long. CDR3 loop: CASSRGDFRPQRDEQYV. As DNA, the CDR3 is TGTGCCAGCAGCCGAGGAGATTTCCGGCCACAACGAGACGAGCAGTACGTC.

This clone was counted between two and nine times. The chain has TRBV29-1 and TRBJ2-7, with D unclear. Germline values: CDR1 SQVTM, CDR2 ANQGSEA. The CDR3 has 19 amino acids. Trimming removed 7 bases from V and 2 bases from J, with 33 bases in between. CDR3 sequence: CSGVVPVSSLHSLAYEQYF. CDR3 DNA sequence: TGCAGCGGAGTGGTTCCAGTATCCTCTCTTCACAGTTTGGCCTACGAGCAGTACTTC.

The rearrangement links TRBV4-3 to TRBJ1-4; D might be TRBD1 (5 bases). Per germline, CDR1 LGHNA and CDR2 YSLEER. This CDR3 contains 16 residues. V was shortened by 0 bases and J by 8 bases, with 16 bases between the two germline ends. Here the CDR3 reads CASSQDRDLYREKLFF. CDR3 coding DNA: TGCGCCAGCAGCCAAGATAGGGACCTCTACCGGGAAAAACTGTTTTTT.

This clone was seen only a few times. Written as DNA, the CDR3 is TGTGCCAGCAGTTCCTCTAGGGGCTACACCTTC. This encodes CASSSSRGYTF. The chain combines TRBV28 with TRBJ1-2; D gene unclear. The CDR3 runs 11 residues. Germline V gene lookup returns CDR1 MDHEN and CDR2 SYDVKM. The germline V and J ends were trimmed by 4 bases and 8 bases, with 8 bases remaining between them.

The chain couples TRBV7-9 to TRBJ1-2; no clear D gene. CDR1 is SEHNR and CDR2 is FQNEAQ in the germline V gene (reference sequence). CDR3 size: 15 residues. V lost 2 bases and J 5 bases, leaving 15 bases between the germline ends. The CDR3 coding sequence is TGTGCCAGCAGCTTATCATCGGCCCGTATGTATGGCTACACCTTC. It encodes CASSLSSARMYGYTF.

V gene TRBV7-2 combines with J gene TRBJ1-1; 7 bases are a match to TRBD1. The CDR3 has 14 residues. Germline V gene lookup returns CDR1 SGHTA and CDR2 FQGNSA. V dropped 6 bases and J dropped 2; count of bases not matched to a gene: 6. CDR3 sequence (DNA): TGTGCCAGCAGGATGGGGACAGTAAACACTGAAGCTTTCTTT. Its translation is CASRMGTVNTEAFF.

This clone has just a few counts. This chain links TRBV2 with TRBJ1-1; a weak D match, TRBD1 (5 bases). The CDR3 consists of 13 residues. V was pared by 7 bases and J by 4 bases, with 13 bases between. The germline CDR1 and CDR2 sequences are SNHLY and FYNNEI. CDR3 sequence: CASMGTVGTEAFF. The CDR3 DNA is TGTGCCAGCATGGGGACCGTAGGCACTGAAGCTTTCTTT.

This clone was observed many times. The rearrangement links TRBV18 to TRBJ2-3; 7 bases match TRBD1. The CDR3 has 13 amino acids. V trimming: 4 bases; J trimming: 7 bases; junction bases outside the gene matches: 5. Germline V gene data show CDR1 as KGHSH and CDR2 as LQKENI. CDR3 in DNA: TGTGCCAGCTCACGGACAGGTCAAAATACGCAGTATTTT. This sequence encodes CASSRTGQNTQYF.

The chain is built from TRBV7-9 and TRBJ2-3, with D uncertain. There are 13 residues in the CDR3. Trimming shortened V by 5 bases and J by 5 bases, and 11 bases separated the two germline ends. The germline V gene encodes CDR1 SEHNR and CDR2 FQNEAQ (reference sequence). This CDR3 is CASSPPRIDTQYF. The CDR3 DNA reads as TGTGCCAGCAGCCCGCCTCGAATAGATACGCAGTATTTT.

This clone was seen only a few times. A read error may be the cause here, since a much bigger clone is one base away. The rearrangement links TRBV14 to TRBJ1-1; tentatively, D is TRBD1 (5 bases). The V gene lost 4 bases and the J gene lost 1 base, with 7 bases spanning the gap. Germline V gene data show CDR1 as SGHDN and CDR2 as FVKESK. This CDR3 is built from 13 residues. CDR3 sequence: CASSRQKNTEAFF. DNA for the CDR3: TGTGCCAGCAGCCGACAGAAGAACACTGAAGCTTTCTTT.

This rearrangement joins TRBV2 to TRBJ1-2; 7 positions agree with TRBD1. V lost 4 bases, J lost 8 bases, and 10 bases stayed unmatched. The CDR3 spans 14 residues. Germline lookup yields CDR1 SNHLY and CDR2 FYNNEI. The CDR3 protein is CASSAPGGNRGYTF. For the CDR3, the DNA is TGTGCCAGCAGTGCTCCAGGGGGTAATCGGGGCTACACCTTC. The variable domain in full, completed from reference TRBV2 and TRBJ1-2, reads EPEVTQTPSHQVTQMGQEVILRCVPISNHLYFYWYRQILGQKVEFLVSFYNNEISEKSEIFDDQFSVERPDGSNFTLKIRSTKLEDSAMYFCASSAPGGNRGYTFGSGTRLTVV.